This passage covers 10 T cell receptor beta chains from one sample sequenced in a study of cytomegalovirus exposure and HLA in healthy donors. The PCR ran on 60 Vbeta and 13 Jbeta primers. Sequencing used immunoSEQ multiplex PCR; TCRdb keeps in-frame clones, though not all of them. The sample records about 50,000 clones, about 82% being singletons. The specimen sequenced was PBMCs. These receptors originate from a man aged 30 to 45 in good health and CMV-seronegative.

The gene calls are TRBV27 and TRBJ2-5; TRBD2 matches at 12 bases. The germline V gene has CDR1 MNHEY and CDR2 SMNVEV (reference sequence). This CDR3 contains 17 residues. The junction had 12 bases not matched to a gene; V was cut back by 5 bases and J by 5 bases. CDR3 in amino acids: CASSPLAGGPGEETQYF. The CDR3 DNA reads as TGTGCCAGCAGTCCCCTAGCGGGGGGGCCAGGAGAGGAGACCCAGTACTTC.

The V gene is TRBV28, the J gene TRBJ1-2; 7 bases match TRBD1. V gave up 8 bases and J gave up 4 bases; unmatched junction bases: 16. Germline V CDR1 and CDR2: MDHEN, SYDVKM. The CDR3 totals 16 residues. CDR3 nucleotides: TGTGCCAGCCATAGACAGGGCTCCCTCTTTCTCTATGGCTACACCTTC. This codes for CASHRQGSLFLYGYTF.

This clone was picked up a small number of times. The chain uses TRBV4-2 and TRBJ2-3, with 11 positions matching TRBD2. Germline V gene lookup returns CDR1 LGHNA and CDR2 YNFKEQ. The CDR3 loop spans 17 amino acids. Trimming at V came to 3 bases and at J to 1 base, leaving 6 bases not matched to a gene. The CDR3 protein is CASSQSPSGGRTDTQYF. The CDR3 nucleotides are TGTGCCAGCAGCCAGTCCCCTAGCGGGGGGCGCACAGATACGCAGTATTTT.

This sequence joins TRBV7-9 and TRBJ2-5; 7 bases line up with TRBD2. This CDR3 has 15 residues. Germline CDR1 and CDR2: SEHNR and FQNEAQ (reference sequence). The trim removed 3 bases at V and 4 bases at J, leaving 8 bases unmatched. The CDR3 coding sequence is TGTGCCAGCAGCTTGAGGTCGCTAGCGGTAGAGACCCAGTACTTC. Its protein product is CASSLRSLAVETQYF. Looking up the rest from reference TRBV7-9 and TRBJ2-5 gives the full variable domain: DTGVSQNPRHKITKRGQNVTFRCDPISEHNRLYWYRQTLGQGPEFLTYFQNEAQLEKSRLLSDRFSAERPKGSFSTLEIQRTEQGDSAMYLCASSLRSLAVETQYFGPGTRLLVL.

This chain links TRBV27 with TRBJ2-1, with D perhaps matching TRBD2 (7 bases). The ends were cut back, 3 bases at V and 4 bases at J, with 13 bases in the middle. Germline V gene data show CDR1 as MNHEY and CDR2 as SMNVEV (reference sequence). This CDR3 region has 15 residues. In DNA, the CDR3 is TGTGCCAGCAGTTTTACGGGGGGCCTATACAATGAGCAGTTCTTC. Its protein product is CASSFTGGLYNEQFF.

The rearrangement uses TRBV2 and TRBJ2-1; possible D gene TRBD2, 6 bases. Germline CDR1 and CDR2: SNHLY and FYNNEI. V was trimmed by 11 bases and J by 0 bases, leaving 17 bases between them. This CDR3 has 15 amino acids. The CDR3 is CARGGTDSSYNEQFF. The CDR3 DNA reads TGTGCCCGTGGCGGGACGGATAGCTCCTACAATGAGCAGTTCTTC.

The chain couples TRBV10-3 to TRBJ2-1; 7 nucleotides line up with TRBD1. The CDR3 spans 18 residues. Losses at the gene ends were 4 bases for V and 0 bases for J; bases not matched to a gene: 12. The germline gives CDR1 ENHRY, CDR2 SYGVKD. CDR3 nucleotides: TGTGCCATCAGTGGGACCCTCAGGGGGATCGGCTCCTACAATGAGCAGTTCTTC. Its protein is CAISGTLRGIGSYNEQFF.

The chain is built from TRBV7-2 and TRBJ2-3; TRBD1 matches at 10 bases. V trimming: 7 bases; J trimming: 7 bases; junction bases outside the gene matches: 8. This CDR3 contains 14 residues. Germline values: CDR1 SGHTA, CDR2 FQGNSA. CDR3 residues: CASTSDRGRYTQYF. DNA of the CDR3: TGTGCCAGCACCAGCGACAGGGGGCGGTATACGCAGTATTTT.

This clone was detected once. The chain joins TRBV18 to TRBJ2-3, with TRBD2 as a possible D gene (7 bases). The CDR3 spans 17 residues. V gave up 3 bases and J gave up 3 bases, with 19 bases separating them. Germline CDR1 KGHSH, CDR2 LQKENI. For the CDR3, the DNA is TGTGCCAGCTCACCGCGGGGGCTCCACCCTGAGACAGATACGCAGTATTTT. This encodes CASSPRGLHPETDTQYF.

This clone was observed a single time. The chain employs TRBV4-1 and TRBJ2-2; TRBD1 aligns across 12 bases. The V and J ends lost 1 base and 6 bases, in that order; junction bases with no gene match: 6. This CDR3 comprises 17 residues. The germline V gene has CDR1 MGHRA and CDR2 YSYEKL. DNA for the CDR3: TGCGCCAGCAGCCAAGTTAGGGGGACAGGGGGCTCCGGGGAGCTGTTTTTT. Translated, it gives CASSQVRGTGGSGELFF.